This T cell receptor (beta chain) was sequenced for a study of blood T cell repertoires in COVID-19. About the study: Specimens from acute and convalescent COVID-19 originated in the United States, Italy and Spain. The analysed material was cDNA or gDNA that came from T cells, B-cell-depleted T cells, or PBMCs.

In the original workflow: Researchers report that nucleated cell counts were estimated from reference gene primer amplification. Here immunoSEQ multiplex PCR was the method, and the copy in TCRdb shows in-frame clones only, minus some. Clone size and V and J calls were adopted from that table, with D and trimming inferred from the DNA. Among a few hundred thousand clones listed, around 86% were seen once. The length of the CDR3 is 15 residues. Germline V gene lookup returns CDR1 LGHNT and CDR2 FRNRAP. The trim removed 3 bases at V and 4 bases at J, leaving 5 bases unmatched. This sequence originates from a man aged 18 to 29 with active or convalescent COVID-19. V is TRBV12-5 and J is TRBJ2-3, with 9 nucleotides matching TRBD2. Sequenced input: peripheral blood. The CDR3 here is CASGFHSGSADTQYF. CDR3 nucleotides: TGTGCTAGTGGTTTTCATAGCGGGAGCGCAGATACGCAGTATTTT.